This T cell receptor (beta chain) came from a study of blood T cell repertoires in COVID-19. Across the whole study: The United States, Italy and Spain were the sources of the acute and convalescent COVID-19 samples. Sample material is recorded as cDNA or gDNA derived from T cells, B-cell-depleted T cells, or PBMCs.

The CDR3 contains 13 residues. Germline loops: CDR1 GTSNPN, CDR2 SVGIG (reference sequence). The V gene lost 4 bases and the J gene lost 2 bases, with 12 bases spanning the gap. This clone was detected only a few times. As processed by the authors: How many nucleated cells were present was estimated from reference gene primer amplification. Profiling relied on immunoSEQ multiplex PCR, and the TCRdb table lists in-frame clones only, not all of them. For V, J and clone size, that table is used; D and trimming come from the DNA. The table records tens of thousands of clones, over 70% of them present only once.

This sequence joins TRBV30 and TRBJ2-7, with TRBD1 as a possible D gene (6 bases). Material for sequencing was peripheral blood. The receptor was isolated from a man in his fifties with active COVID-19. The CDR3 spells CAWTATGPYEQYF. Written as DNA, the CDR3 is TGTGCCTGGACTGCGACAGGACCCTACGAGCAGTACTTC.